The 18 T cell receptor beta chains listed next were all sequenced from one sample in a study of response to subunit inactivated influenza vaccine. TCRdb fed the RT-PCR reads into MiXCR, producing one record per CDR3 protein. The sample carries about 570,000 distinct CDR3 sequences, around 10% recorded once. These same data were also listed under a study on T cells expressing NK-cell markers. From that second work: UMIs were included in TCR beta cDNA generated by 5'RACE template switching.

This material consisted of PBMCs from blood, taken on the day of vaccination. These receptors originate from a man between 45 and 60 years old who received an inactivated influenza vaccine.

The chain carries TRBV10-3 and TRBJ2-3, with D possibly matching TRBD1 (5 bases). CDR1 ENHRY and CDR2 SYGVKD come from the germline V gene. The germline V and J ends were trimmed by 4 bases and 2 bases, with 10 bases remaining between them. The CDR3 is 14 amino acids. CDR3 sequence: CAISGTMDTDTQYF. The CDR3 coding sequence is TGTGCCATCAGTGGGACAATGGACACAGATACGCAGTATTTT.

This clonotype has just a few counts. The chain couples TRBV28 to TRBJ2-4; D uncertain. This CDR3 contains 16 residues. The germline CDR1 and CDR2 sequences are MDHEN and SYDVKM. The V and J ends lost 6 bases and 1 base respectively, with 16 bases between them. CDR3 residues: CASSPELIAAKNIQYF. The CDR3 coding sequence is TGTGCCAGCAGCCCCGAACTTATAGCCGCCAAAAACATTCAGTACTTC.

In this sample, this clonotype turned up once. The V gene is TRBV7-3, the J gene TRBJ2-1; 13 bases fit TRBD2. V dropped 2 bases and J dropped 6; count of bases not matched to a gene: 7. Germline lookup yields CDR1 SGHTA and CDR2 FQGTGA. The CDR3 contains 17 residues. The chain's CDR3 is CASSLGIGLAGVNEQFF. The DNA of the CDR3 is TGTGCCAGCAGCTTAGGTATTGGACTAGCGGGAGTCAATGAGCAGTTCTTC.

This clonotype appeared many times. The chain joins TRBV4-2 to TRBJ2-3; tentative D call: TRBD2 (5 bases). CDR1 LGHNA and CDR2 YNFKEQ come from the germline V gene. V was shortened by 0 bases and J by 2 bases, with 9 bases between the two germline ends. This CDR3 is built from 15 residues. The DNA of the CDR3 is TGTGCCAGCAGCCAAGAGGGAGACTTCACAGATACGCAGTATTTT. Protein sequence: CASSQEGDFTDTQYF.

This clonotype has a handful of counts. The chain has TRBV6-2 or TRBV6-3 and TRBJ2-1, with 10 bases lining up with TRBD1. The CDR3 consists of 15 residues. V lost 3 bases to trimming and J lost 4 bases; unmatched junction nucleotides: 3. Germline CDR1 is MNHEY and CDR2 is SVGEGT. The CDR3 nucleotides read TGTGCCAGCAGTTATAGACAGGGGGCTTACAATGAGCAGTTCTTC. Its translation is CASSYRQGAYNEQFF.

The CDR3 sequence is CSALGAGGAETQYF. CDR3 DNA sequence: TGCAGTGCTCTCGGGGCAGGAGGGGCAGAGACCCAGTACTTC. The genes are TRBV20-1 and TRBJ2-5; tentatively, D is TRBD2 (6 bases). The CDR3 sequence is 14 residues long. The germline CDR1 and CDR2 sequences are DFQATT and SNEGSKA (reference sequence). The V end was cut by 5 bases, the J end by 4 bases, with 17 bases between.

This clonotype was seen more than once but under ten times. The chain joins TRBV5-1 to TRBJ2-1; 12 bases align to TRBD2. The V gene end was trimmed by 3 bases and the J gene end by 3 bases; junction bases not matched to a gene: 10. The germline V gene encodes CDR1 SGHRS and CDR2 YFSETQ. The CDR3 totals 18 residues. The CDR3 bases are TGCGCCAGCAGCTGGAAACTAGCGGGGGGCCCAAACTACAATGAGCAGTTCTTC. Translated, it gives CASSWKLAGGPNYNEQFF.

The chain is built from TRBV2 and TRBJ1-5; 9 bases fit TRBD1. CDR3 length equals 17 residues. Trimming at V came to 6 bases and at J to 4 bases, leaving 13 bases not matched to a gene. The germline CDR1 and CDR2 sequences are SNHLY and FYNNEI. Here the CDR3 reads CASRPTGGAFTNQPQHF. Here the CDR3 DNA reads TGTGCCAGCAGACCAACAGGGGGCGCTTTTACAAATCAGCCCCAGCATTTT.

This clonotype was recorded a few times. The rearrangement links TRBV20-1 to TRBJ2-5; TRBD1 matches 7 bases. This CDR3 contains 13 residues. CDR1 DFQATT and CDR2 SNEGSKA come from the germline V gene (reference sequence). The junction had 6 bases not matched to a gene; V was cut back by 7 bases and J by 1 base. As DNA, the CDR3 is TGCAGTGTCCTAGGGACAGTCCAAGAGACCCAGTACTTC. This codes for CSVLGTVQETQYF.

This clonotype has more than one count but fewer than ten. The rearrangement links TRBV12-3 or TRBV12-4 to TRBJ2-7; 11 nucleotides agree with TRBD2. V was pared by 4 bases and J by 2 bases, with 4 bases of the junction left unmatched. The CDR3 is 15 amino acids. CDR3 DNA: TGTGCCAGCAGTTGGCTAGCGGGGGGCACCTACGAGCAGTACTTC. This encodes CASSWLAGGTYEQYF.

Here the CDR3 DNA reads TGCGCCAGCAGCCAAGGGGGCGGTGGCGGGGCCAACGTCCTGACTTTC. It encodes CASSQGGGGGANVLTF. J is TRBJ2-6 and V is TRBV4-3, with D possibly TRBD1 on 5 matching bases. This CDR3 spans 16 amino acids. CDR1 is LGHNA and CDR2 is YSLEER in the germline V gene. The ends were cut back, 1 base at V and 4 bases at J, with 11 bases in the middle.

V gene TRBV7-9 combines with J gene TRBJ2-3; the match to TRBD2 covers 8 bases. V lost 4 bases to trimming and J lost 2 bases; unmatched junction nucleotides: 8. This CDR3 comprises 16 residues. Per the germline V gene, CDR1 is SEHNR and CDR2 is FQNEAQ (reference sequence). The chain's CDR3 is CASSWGAGEYTDTQYF. The DNA of the CDR3 is TGTGCCAGCAGCTGGGGAGCGGGGGAGTACACAGATACGCAGTATTTT.

The chain combines TRBV7-9 with TRBJ1-1, with TRBD1 matching over 7 bases. The CDR3 length is 12 residues. After removal of 4 bases from V and 7 bases from J, the junction contained 3 bases not matched to a gene. Germline V gene lookup returns CDR1 SEHNR and CDR2 FQNEAQ (reference sequence). CDR3 amino acids: CASSSGQVEAFF. Here the CDR3 DNA reads TGTGCCAGCAGCTCCGGACAGGTTGAAGCTTTCTTT.

In this sample, this clonotype turned up many times. The chain combines TRBV29-1 with TRBJ2-2, with D perhaps TRBD2 (6 bases). The CDR3 sequence is 14 residues long. The germline CDR1 and CDR2 sequences are SQVTM and ANQGSEA. V was trimmed by 4 bases and J by 1 base, leaving 10 bases between them. The CDR3 region has the DNA TGCAGCGTTGGGGGAGGTCGGAACACCGGGGAGCTGTTTTTT. Residues: CSVGGGRNTGELFF.

The table lists this clonotype with many counts. The gene calls are TRBV5-1 and TRBJ1-3; 10 bases map to TRBD1. J lost 4 bases, V lost 2 bases, and 6 bases had no gene match. This CDR3 is 16 amino acids long. CDR1 is SGHRS and CDR2 is YFSETQ in the germline V gene. Here the CDR3 reads CASSLTGTGVGNTIYF. DNA for the CDR3: TGCGCCAGCAGCTTAACCGGGACAGGGGTCGGAAACACCATATATTTT.

The chain employs TRBV6-2 or TRBV6-3 and TRBJ2-3, with 9 bases aligning to TRBD2. Looked up from germline, CDR1 is MNHEY and CDR2 is SVGEGT. V dropped 6 bases and J dropped 5; count of bases not matched to a gene: 9. CDR3 length: 15 amino acids. CDR3 sequence: CASRPSGGQGDTQYF. In nucleotides, the CDR3 is TGTGCCAGCAGACCAAGCGGGGGGCAAGGAGATACGCAGTATTTT.

This clonotype was seen a handful of times. The CDR3 DNA reads TGTGCCAGCAGCCGGACAGGGAACGACGCTTTCTTT. Encoded protein: CASSRTGNDAFF. The chain joins TRBV7-9 to TRBJ1-1; TRBD1 matches 8 bases. The CDR3 is 12 residues long. From germline, CDR1 is SEHNR and CDR2 FQNEAQ (reference sequence). The ends lost 5 bases at V and 11 bases at J; junction bases unmatched: 7.

V is TRBV12-3 or TRBV12-4 and J is TRBJ1-1, with 9 bases aligning to TRBD1. The CDR3 has 14 amino acids. Unmatched junction bases numbered 6, after V lost 7 bases and J lost 3 bases. In DNA, the CDR3 is TGTGCCAGCAACACCGGGACAGGGTACACTGAAGCTTTCTTT. Translation: CASNTGTGYTEAFF.